These 14 T cell receptor beta chains came from one sample sequenced in a study of early T cells in non-severe SARS-CoV-2 infection. Via MiXCR, TCRdb re-called the 5' RACE reads, giving one row per CDR3 protein. The sample lists about 84,000 distinct CDR3 sequences, roughly 12% occurring once. The sequenced sample consisted of whole blood. The receptors were gathered from an adult who was a healthcare worker with PCR-confirmed SARS-CoV-2 infection or an uninfected control (not recorded which).

This clonotype was seen a few times. The CDR3 spells CASIVGSEQYF. The CDR3 DNA follows: TGTGCCAGCATCGTAGGTTCCGAGCAGTACTTC. This chain uses TRBV28 with TRBJ2-7; D remains unclear. Trimming shortened V by 7 bases and J by 6 bases, and 10 bases separated the two germline ends. CDR1 is MDHEN and CDR2 is SYDVKM in the germline V gene. The CDR3 loop spans 11 amino acids.

The genes are TRBV20-1 and TRBJ2-3; TRBD2 is a possible D gene (5 bases). Germline values: CDR1 DFQATT, CDR2 SNEGSKA (reference sequence). Between the trimmed V and J ends, which lost 3 bases and 6 bases, there was a span of 10 bases. There are 12 residues in the CDR3. Here the CDR3 DNA reads TGCAGTGCTAGCGAGGGCGGGGATACGCAGTATTTT. Translating gives CSASEGGDTQYF.

This clonotype was counted at least ten times. The CDR3 loop reads CASSQGSVAFF. CDR3 bases: TGTGCCAGCAGCCAGGGGTCCGTAGCTTTCTTT. The chain links TRBV6-5 to TRBJ1-1; D might be TRBD1 (6 bases). The germline V gene encodes CDR1 MNHEY and CDR2 SVGAGI. The CDR3 totals 11 residues. Trimming left V 6 bases short and J 10 bases short, with 12 bases between.

This clonotype was found a few times. The rearrangement joins TRBV20-1 to TRBJ1-2, with D perhaps TRBD1 (6 bases). From germline, CDR1 is DFQATT and CDR2 SNEGSKA (reference sequence). V lost 5 bases, J lost 1 base, and 11 bases lay in between. The CDR3 consists of 13 residues. CDR3 protein: CSAYHRVNYGYTF. CDR3 nucleotides: TGCAGTGCTTACCACAGGGTTAACTATGGCTACACCTTC.

V gene TRBV5-1 combines with J gene TRBJ1-1; D remains unclear. Germline lookup yields CDR1 SGHRS and CDR2 YFSETQ. CDR3 length: 13 amino acids. The V gene lost 4 bases and the J gene lost 1 base, with 8 bases spanning the gap. CDR3 region: CASSLDKNTEAFF. The CDR3 bases are TGCGCCAGCAGCCTCGACAAGAACACTGAAGCTTTCTTT.

The CDR3 reads CASARTDTQYF. The CDR3 DNA follows: TGTGCCAGCGCCAGGACAGATACGCAGTATTTT. The genes are TRBV12-3 or TRBV12-4 and TRBJ2-3; no definite D call. The CDR3 loop spans 11 amino acids. V lost 8 bases, J lost 3 bases, and 6 bases lay in between.

This clonotype was counted between two and nine times. The chain is built from TRBV28 and TRBJ1-2, with TRBD1 identical over 10 bases. Germline V gene lookup returns CDR1 MDHEN and CDR2 SYDVKM. V lost 3 bases to trimming and J lost 8 bases; unmatched junction nucleotides: 3. This CDR3 comprises 13 residues. In DNA, the CDR3 is TGTGCCAGCAGTTTGACAGGGGGCAACGGCTACACCTTC. Amino acid sequence: CASSLTGGNGYTF.

This clonotype was detected many times. This rearrangement joins TRBV7-9 to TRBJ2-3; D is ambiguous. The CDR3 extends over 13 amino acids. Trimming left V 2 bases short and J 1 base short, with 4 bases between. Germline-derived CDR1 and CDR2 are SEHNR and FQNEAQ (reference sequence). The CDR3: CASSLMGTDTQYF. CDR3 bases: TGTGCCAGCAGCTTAATGGGCACAGATACGCAGTATTTT.

This clonotype was recorded at least ten times. V is TRBV12-3 or TRBV12-4 and J is TRBJ2-1; D not resolved. The CDR3 is 13 amino acids. V was clipped by 2 bases and J by 10 bases, with 12 bases between them. The CDR3 region has the DNA TGTGCCAGCAGTTTATCAACGTGGACGGAGCAGTTCTTC. Amino acid sequence: CASSLSTWTEQFF.

This clonotype was seen ten or more times. The genes are TRBV20-1 and TRBJ2-3; D is perhaps TRBD1 (6 bases). Trimming took 1 base from V and 1 from J, leaving 12 bases between them. This CDR3 contains 15 residues. The V gene's germline CDR1 is DFQATT and CDR2 SNEGSKA (reference sequence). DNA of the CDR3: TGCAGTGCTAGAGTTACAGGGTTGGGCACAGATACGCAGTATTTT. Translating gives CSARVTGLGTDTQYF.

This clonotype appeared a few times. V usage is TRBV10-3 and J usage is TRBJ2-6, with D tentatively TRBD2 (6 bases). The length of the CDR3 is 14 residues. From germline, CDR1 is ENHRY and CDR2 SYGVKD. Trimming removed 3 bases at V and 12 bases at J, with 15 bases between. The DNA for the CDR3 is TGTGCCATCAGTGACACCGGGACTGCCTTCGTCCTGACTTTC. It codes for CAISDTGTAFVLTF.

This clonotype came up many times. V gene TRBV12-5 combines with J gene TRBJ1-1, with TRBD1 matching over 8 bases. V lost 6 bases, J lost 0 bases, and 6 bases stayed unmatched. The CDR3 spans 15 residues. Looked up from germline, CDR1 is LGHNT and CDR2 is FRNRAP. The CDR3, as DNA: TGTGCTAGTGGGCTTGGACAGGGATTGAACACTGAAGCTTTCTTT. Translating gives CASGLGQGLNTEAFF.

This clonotype has a handful of counts. The J gene is TRBJ1-1, the V gene TRBV5-1; D may be TRBD1 (5 bases). V gave up 4 bases and J gave up 3 bases, with 16 bases separating them. Germline V CDR1 and CDR2: SGHRS, YFSETQ. The CDR3 loop spans 15 amino acids. DNA for the CDR3: TGCGCCAGCAGCCCCCCAGCAGTGGGGGACACTGAAGCTTTCTTT. It yields the protein CASSPPAVGDTEAFF.

In this sample, this clonotype turned up many times. The chain is built from TRBV19 and TRBJ2-5; 7 positions agree with TRBD2. Germline V gene sequence: CDR1 LNHDA, CDR2 SQIVND (reference sequence). CDR3 length equals 14 residues. V dropped 4 bases and J dropped 4; count of bases not matched to a gene: 6. CDR3 region: CASSTSGGRETQYF. The CDR3 DNA is TGTGCCAGTAGTACGTCCGGGGGGAGAGAGACCCAGTACTTC. Full variable domain (remainder filled in from reference TRBV19 and TRBJ2-5): DGGITQSPKYLFRKEGQNVTLSCEQNLNHDAMYWYRQDPGQGLRLIYYSQIVNDFQKGDIAEGYSVSREKKESFPLTVTSAQKNPTAFYLCASSTSGGRETQYFGPGTRLLVL.